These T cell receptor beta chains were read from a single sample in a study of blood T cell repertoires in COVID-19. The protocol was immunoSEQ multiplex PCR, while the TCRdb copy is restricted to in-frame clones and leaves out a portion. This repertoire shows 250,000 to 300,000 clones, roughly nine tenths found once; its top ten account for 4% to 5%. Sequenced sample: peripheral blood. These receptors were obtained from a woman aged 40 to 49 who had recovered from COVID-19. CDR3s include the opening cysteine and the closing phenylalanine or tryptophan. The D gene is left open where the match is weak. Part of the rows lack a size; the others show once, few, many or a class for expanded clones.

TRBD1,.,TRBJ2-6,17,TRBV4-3,TGCGCCAGCAGCCGAGGGACAGGGGGCGATGGGGCCAACGTCCTGACTTTC,CASSRGTGGDGANVLTF
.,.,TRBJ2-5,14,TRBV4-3,TGCGCCAGAAGGACCCTGACTAGAAAAGAGACCCAGTACTTC,CARRTLTRKETQYF
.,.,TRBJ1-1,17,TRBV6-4,TGTGCCAGCCTTGATCTGGTTGGTCAATCCAGGGGCACTGAAGCTTTCTTT,CASLDLVGQSRGTEAFF
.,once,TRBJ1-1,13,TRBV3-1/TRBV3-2,TGTGCCAGCAGCCAGGGGCATATCACTGAAGCTTTCTTT,CASSQGHITEAFF
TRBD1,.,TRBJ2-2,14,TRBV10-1,TGCGCCAGCAGTCCCGGGACAGGGGCCGGGGAGCTGTTTTTT,CASSPGTGAGELFF
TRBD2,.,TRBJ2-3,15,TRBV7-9,TGTGCCAGCAGCTTGACTAGCGGGAGCACAGATACGCAGTATTTT,CASSLTSGSTDTQYF
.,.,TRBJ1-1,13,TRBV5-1,TGCGCCAGCAGGGAGGTTATGAACACTGAAGCTTTCTTT,CASREVMNTEAFF
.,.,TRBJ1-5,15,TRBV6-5,TGTGCCAGTGACCCACCCGGGGAGCCCAATCAGCCCCAGCATTTT,CASDPPGEPNQPQHF
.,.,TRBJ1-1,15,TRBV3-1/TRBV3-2,TGTGCCAGCAGCCAGGGGCTTGTGGCGAACACTGAAGCTTTCTTT,CASSQGLVANTEAFF
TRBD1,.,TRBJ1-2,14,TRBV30,TGTGCCTGGAGTCTCCTCGGGACAGGGGTTGGCTACACCTTC,CAWSLLGTGVGYTF
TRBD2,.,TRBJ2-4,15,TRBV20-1,TGCAGTGCTAGTAGGCTAGCGGGAGGCCGAGACATTCAGTACTTC,CSASRLAGGRDIQYF
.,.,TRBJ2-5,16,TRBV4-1,TGCGCCAGCAGCCAAGTGATTGCGCGGGCGGGAGAGACCCAGTACTTC,CASSQVIARAGETQYF
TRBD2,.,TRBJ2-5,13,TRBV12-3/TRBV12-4,TGTGCCAGCACCGCGGGAGGGAGAGAGACCCAGTACTTC,CASTAGGRETQYF
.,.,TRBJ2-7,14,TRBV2,TGTGCCAGCAGTGACCCCGACAGAGCCTACGAGCAGTACTTC,CASSDPDRAYEQYF
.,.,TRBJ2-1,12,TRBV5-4,TGTGCCAGCAGCTTGATCGACAATGAGCAGTTCTTC,CASSLIDNEQFF
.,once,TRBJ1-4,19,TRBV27,TGTGCCAGCAGAGGAGGAGTGACATGGGTTGGTGGAACTAATGAAAAACTGTTTTTT,CASRGGVTWVGGTNEKLFF
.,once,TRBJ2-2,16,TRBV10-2,TGCGCCACCCTACATGGAAGGGGGATAGACACCGGGGAGCTGTTTTTT,CATLHGRGIDTGELFF
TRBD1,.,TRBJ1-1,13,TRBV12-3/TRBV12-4,TGTGCCAGCAGCCGACAGGGAGTCACTGAAGCTTTCTTT,CASSRQGVTEAFF
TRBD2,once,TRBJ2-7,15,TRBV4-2,TGTGCCAGCAGCCAAGACTCGGGACTAGCGGGCGAGCAGTACTTC,CASSQDSGLAGEQYF
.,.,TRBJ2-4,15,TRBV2,TGTGCCAGCAGTAAAAACCCCTCAGGGACACGGATTCAGTACTTC,CASSKNPSGTRIQYF
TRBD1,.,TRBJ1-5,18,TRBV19,TGTGCCAGTAGTGCCCCGATCCAGGGGGGCACTTTCTATCAGCCCCAGCATTTT,CASSAPIQGGTFYQPQHF
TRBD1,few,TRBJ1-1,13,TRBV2,TGTGCCAGCAGTCTGGGACAGAGCACTGAAGCTTTCTTT,CASSLGQSTEAFF
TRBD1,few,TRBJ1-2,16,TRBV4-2,TGTGCCAGCAGCCAAGGAGGACAGGGGGCACGAAGAGGCTACACCTTC,CASSQGGQGARRGYTF
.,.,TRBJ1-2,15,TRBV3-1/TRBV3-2,TGTGCCAGCAGCCAACAGGCCTCCAACTTCTATGGCTACACCTTC,CASSQQASNFYGYTF
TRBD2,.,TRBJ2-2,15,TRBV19,TGTGCCAGTAGTACCGGCGGGAGGGCGAGCGGGGAGCTGTTTTTT,CASSTGGRASGELFF
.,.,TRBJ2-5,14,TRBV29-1,TGCAGCGTTGGGCCGGAATCAGGGGGGGAGACCCAGTACTTC,CSVGPESGGETQYF
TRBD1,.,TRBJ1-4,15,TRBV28,TGTGCCAGCAGGACAGACAGGGGCCGCGAAGAATGGGTGTTTTTT,CASRTDRGREEWVFF
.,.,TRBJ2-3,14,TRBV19,TGTGCCAGTAGTATCCCAGGACTGCTAGATACGCAGTATTTT,CASSIPGLLDTQYF
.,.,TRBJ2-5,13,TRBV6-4,TGTGCCAGCAGTACGGGGGAAGGAGAGACCCAGTACTTC,CASSTGEGETQYF
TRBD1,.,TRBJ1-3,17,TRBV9,TGTGCCAGCAGCCCAGGGACAGGGCGATTCTCTGGAAACACCATATATTTT,CASSPGTGRFSGNTIYF
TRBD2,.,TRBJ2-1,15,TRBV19,TGTGCCAGTAGCCGAGCCGGGACTAGCCCCAATGAGCAGTTCTTC,CASSRAGTSPNEQFF
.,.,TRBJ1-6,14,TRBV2,TGTGCCAGCAAAGCGACCGCCTCCAATTCACCCCTCCACTTT,CASKATASNSPLHF
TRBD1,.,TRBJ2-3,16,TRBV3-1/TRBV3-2,TGTGCCAGCAGCCAAGATACGACAGGGGGCTTGGATACGCAGTATTTT,CASSQDTTGGLDTQYF
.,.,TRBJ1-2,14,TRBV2,TGTGCCAGCAGTGATGTGACAGCTGTCTATGGCTACACCTTC,CASSDVTAVYGYTF
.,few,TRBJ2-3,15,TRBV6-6,TGTGCCAGTTGTTGGTTAGGGGAAGGCACAGATACGCAGTATTTT,CASCWLGEGTDTQYF
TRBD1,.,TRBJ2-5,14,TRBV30,TGTGCCTGGAGGGACAGGGAGTACCAAGAGACCCAGTACTTC,CAWRDREYQETQYF
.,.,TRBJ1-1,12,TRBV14,TGTGCCAGCAGCCCTATCCAAACTGAAGCTTTCTTT,CASSPIQTEAFF
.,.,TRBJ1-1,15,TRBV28,TGTGCCAGCAGTTTGGAGGGGGGGCGCGGGACTGAAGCTTTCTTT,CASSLEGGRGTEAFF
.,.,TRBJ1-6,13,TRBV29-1,TGCAGCGTGAGGGAAACCTATAATTCACCCCTCCACTTT,CSVRETYNSPLHF
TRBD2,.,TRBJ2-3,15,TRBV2,TGTGCCAGCAGTGTTGGTAGCGGGGGAACAGATACGCAGTATTTT,CASSVGSGGTDTQYF
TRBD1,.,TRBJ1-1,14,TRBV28,TGTGCCAGCTCGAGGGACAGGGTGGCCACTGAAGCTTTCTTT,CASSRDRVATEAFF
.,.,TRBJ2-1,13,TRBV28,TGTGCCAGCAGTCCCTCGGTCGACAATGAGCAGTTCTTC,CASSPSVDNEQFF
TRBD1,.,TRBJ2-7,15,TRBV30,TGTGCCTGGAGTACCCCGGGGACAGGGCGCAACGAGCAGTACTTC,CAWSTPGTGRNEQYF
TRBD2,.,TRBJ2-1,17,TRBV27,TGTGCCAGCAGTACCCCCCCAGGGACTAGCGGGTTCGATGAGCAGTTCTTC,CASSTPPGTSGFDEQFF
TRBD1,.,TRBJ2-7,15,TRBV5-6,TGTGCCAGCAGCTTTGGGGACAGGGGGATTTACGAGCAGTACTTC,CASSFGDRGIYEQYF
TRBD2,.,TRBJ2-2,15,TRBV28,TGTGCCAGCAGTTTATTACTAGCGGGGGCCGGGGAGCTGTTTTTT,CASSLLLAGAGELFF
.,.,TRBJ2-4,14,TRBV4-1,TGCGCCAGCAGCCAAGTAGGACAGAAAAACATTCAGTACTTC,CASSQVGQKNIQYF
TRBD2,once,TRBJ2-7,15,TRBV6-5,TGTGCCAGCGGGAGGGGAGGAACATTCTCCTACGAGCAGTACTTC,CASGRGGTFSYEQYF
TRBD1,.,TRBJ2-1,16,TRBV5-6,TGTGCCAGCAGCGGAGTCGGACAGGGGGCGCGAAATGAGCAGTTCTTC,CASSGVGQGARNEQFF
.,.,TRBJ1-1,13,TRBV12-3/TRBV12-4,TGTGCCAGCAGTGGAGCAGGGTTTGGTAAAGCTTTCTTT,CASSGAGFGKAFF
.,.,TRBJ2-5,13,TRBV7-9,TGTGCCAGCAGCTCCGCAGGGGAAGAGACCCAGTACTTC,CASSSAGEETQYF
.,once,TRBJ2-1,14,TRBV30,TGTGCCTGGAGTGCCAGAAGGCTAGCTGCGTCTCAGTTCTTC,CAWSARRLAASQFF